This TCR beta chain appears in the sequencing data of a study of T cells in Graves' hyperthyroidism and ophthalmopathy. About the research overall: Prior to any treatment, at the point of initial diagnosis, peripheral blood was collected.

RNA transcripts yielded amplified TCR beta CDR3 regions. Primed by the HTBI set, a first-round RT-PCR was run on the TCR CDR3. TCRdb re-analysed the multiplex PCR reads in MiXCR, keeping a single row per CDR3 protein. The sample lists 370,000 or so distinct CDR3 sequences, about a sixth occurring once. The trim removed 2 bases at V and 2 bases at J, leaving 11 bases unmatched. There are 17 residues in the CDR3. From germline, CDR1 is MNHEY and CDR2 SVGEGT. This chain joins TRBV6-2 or TRBV6-3 and TRBJ2-7; 8 nucleotides agree with TRBD2. This TCR was sampled from a young woman with Graves' hyperthyroidism that later progressed to Graves' ophthalmopathy. Sample: blood. The CDR3 is CASSYPTSGVATYEQYF. In nucleotides, the CDR3 is TGTGCCAGCAGTTACCCAACTAGCGGAGTCGCGACCTACGAGCAGTACTTC.